The T cell receptor beta chain under discussion was sequenced for a study of T cells in localized non-small cell lung cancer. Data came from immunoSEQ multiplex PCR; TCRdb stores just in-frame clones and leaves some out. The sample includes over 30,000 clones, roughly 88% of them seen just once. In its sample, this clone was seen once. Its antigen is as yet unknown. This CDR3 is 17 amino acids long. With 3 bases clipped from V and 4 bases from J, the junction kept 12 bases outside the gene matches. CDR1 is SQVTM and CDR2 is ANQGSEA in the germline V gene. Study conclusions and caveats: Adjacent lung exhibited a median of around 60 among the 100 most abundant tumor clones. Among the tissues sampled, uninvolved adjacent lung had the highest T cell clonality, above tumor. Longer overall survival was seen with higher T cell density measured in blood.

The sequence was obtained from a male donor older than 55 with stage II lung adenocarcinoma. The V and J genes are TRBV29-1 and TRBJ2-1; 10 bases fit TRBD2. The material was peripheral blood mononuclear cells, obtained before any cancer treatment. The CDR3 region is CSVEGLAGDPGYNEQFF. CDR3 bases: TGCAGCGTTGAGGGTCTAGCGGGAGACCCGGGGTACAATGAGCAGTTCTTC.